This T cell receptor (beta chain) stems from a study of blood T cells in healthy people across ages. Germline CDR1 is SEHNR and CDR2 is FQNEAQ (reference sequence). The V end was cut by 2 bases, the J end by 9 bases, with 8 bases between. The CDR3 runs 12 residues. A second about 6 to 12 cycle PCR used barcoded and J-beta primers. TCRdb itself ran the 5' RACE reads through MiXCR, one entry per CDR3 protein. In the table there are hundreds of thousands of distinct CDR3 sequences, roughly half of which are singletons. This clonotype was obtained from a woman over 75 in good health. The chain links TRBV7-9 to TRBJ2-1; tentatively, D is TRBD1 (6 bases). Sequenced material: blood. This CDR3 is CASSLTGSEQFF. In DNA, the CDR3 is TGTGCCAGCAGCTTAACAGGGAGTGAGCAGTTCTTC.